The T cell receptor (beta chain) described here comes from a study of shared clonotypes between healthy human individuals. General study results and limits: Unshared clonotypes carried lower generation probabilities than those common to all four donors. The study generally estimated greater richness for naive than memory subsets.

In germline, CDR1 is MGHRA, CDR2 YSYEKL. The CDR3 is 14 residues long. The ends lost 5 bases at V and 3 bases at J; junction bases unmatched: 4. Execution of the assay was at deep level. Here immunoSEQ multiplex PCR was the method, and the copy in TCRdb shows in-frame clones only, minus some. Here the sample spans 2 million or so clones, over 85% being singletons. Concerning this clone: No antigen is known for it.

CD45RO-negative, CCR7-selected cells formed the naive CD8 fraction, which excluded terminally differentiated effector memory CD45RA+ cells. The sequence came from a man aged 18 to 35 in good health. Material: naive CD8+ T cells sorted from blood. The chain carries TRBV4-1 and TRBJ2-7; 10 nucleotides line up with TRBD1. CDR3 region: CASSYRDRGYEQYF. The CDR3 DNA follows: TGCGCCAGCAGCTACCGGGACAGGGGCTACGAGCAGTACTTC.